This T cell receptor beta chain was identified during a study of shared clonotypes between healthy human individuals. Study-wide background: The plates for each donor numbered three CD4 naive, three CD4 memory, two CD8 naive and one CD8 memory. General study points: The expectation was that sequencing depth would affect clonotype sharing among donors.

As to this clone: Antigen specificity is unknown.

Genomic DNA (from each subset) was split evenly across several immunoSEQ plates. For sorted subsets, 150 to 250 ng DNA per replicate equaled about 31,000 T cell genomes. Data came from immunoSEQ multiplex PCR; TCRdb stores just in-frame clones and leaves some out. The sample contains around 550,000 clones, 85% to 95% of which appear only once. CD8 cells regarded as naive lacked CD45RO, were positively chosen for CCR7, and omitted terminally differentiated effector memory CD45RA+ cells. The TCR originated in a woman under 40 in good health. The sequenced material came from naive CD8+ T cells sorted from blood.

The CDR3 here is CASSPPRGAEAFF. DNA of the CDR3: TGTGCCAGCAGTCCTCCCCGAGGGGCTGAAGCTTTCTTT. V and J are TRBV27 and TRBJ1-1, with D maybe TRBD1 (5 bases). The CDR3 is made up of 13 amino acids. The V gene lost 5 bases and the J gene lost 6 bases, with 13 bases spanning the gap. The germline CDR1 and CDR2 sequences are MNHEY and SMNVEV (reference sequence).